A single sample is the source of the 11 T cell receptor beta chains below, sequenced in a study of regulatory T cells in long-lasting Graves disease. In building TCR beta libraries, iRepertoire HTBI primers were used together with Arm-PCR of CDR3 regions. MiXCR, applied by TCRdb to the multiplex PCR reads, yields one record per CDR3 protein. The repertoire includes 250,000 to 300,000 distinct CDR3 sequences, 20% to 25% of them detected once, and just over 55% sits in the top ten. Time point denoted: persistent/refractory GD, antithyroid drugs over 5 years with positive TRAb. RNA from PBMCs was the source of the TCR library. The material was peripheral blood mononuclear cells (PBMCs), obtained when the disease was refractory, from a patient treated with antithyroid drugs. The receptors come from a female donor with Graves disease.

This clonotype was seen repeatedly, ten times or more. The V and J genes are TRBV18 and TRBJ2-5; TRBD2 matches at 10 bases. CDR1 is KGHSH and CDR2 is LQKENI in the germline V gene. The CDR3 sequence is 17 residues long. After removal of 0 bases from V and 1 base from J, the junction contained 5 bases not matched to a gene. CDR3 DNA sequence: TGTGCCAGCTCACCACCGGTAGGACTAGCGGCCCAAGAGACCCAGTACTTC. Translated: CASSPPVGLAAQETQYF. Filled out from reference TRBV18 and TRBJ2-5, the complete variable domain reads NAGVMQNPRHLVRRRGQEARLRCSPMKGHSHVYWYRQLPEEGLKFMVYLQKENIIDESGMPKERFSAEFPKEGPSILRIQQVVRGDSAAYFCASSPPVGLAAQETQYFGPGTRLLVL.

The chain carries TRBV7-9 and TRBJ2-4, with D perhaps being TRBD1 or TRBD2 (7 bases each). From germline, CDR1 is SEHNR and CDR2 FQNEAQ (reference sequence). The CDR3 runs to 18 residues. V lost 5 bases to trimming and J lost 1 base, with 21 bases between them. CDR3 sequence reads: CASSAPRQGGKAKNIQYF. The CDR3 nucleotides are TGTGCCAGCAGCGCGCCCCGACAGGGAGGGAAGGCCAAAAACATTCAGTACTTC. The entire variable domain, with the rest obtained from reference TRBV7-9 and TRBJ2-4, is as follows: DTGVSQNPRHKITKRGQNVTFRCDPISEHNRLYWYRQTLGQGPEFLTYFQNEAQLEKSRLLSDRFSAERPKGSFSTLEIQRTEQGDSAMYLCASSAPRQGGKAKNIQYFGAGTRLSVL.

This clonotype was seen at least ten times. V and J are TRBV15 and TRBJ2-5; D is undetermined. This CDR3 is 14 amino acids long. Trimming stripped 3 bases from V and 1 base from J, with 9 bases between. Germline V gene lookup returns CDR1 LNHNV and CDR2 YYDKDF (reference sequence). CDR3: CATSRGRAQETQYF. The CDR3 region has the DNA TGTGCCACCAGCAGGGGAAGGGCCCAAGAGACCCAGTACTTC. The complete variable domain, with remaining parts taken from reference TRBV15 and TRBJ2-5, reads DAMVIQNPRYQVTQFGKPVTLSCSQTLNHNVMYWYQQKSSQAPKLLFHYYDKDFNNEADTPDNFQSRRPNTSFCFLDIRSPGLGDTAMYLCATSRGRAQETQYFGPGTRLLVL.

The rearrangement joins TRBV18 to TRBJ2-2, with 8 bases identical to TRBD1. This CDR3 is 17 amino acids long. The V and J ends lost 3 bases and 1 base, in that order; junction bases with no gene match: 7. The germline V gene has CDR1 KGHSH and CDR2 LQKENI. CDR3 coding DNA: TGTGCCAGCTCACCGTCCGACAGGGGAGGGAACACCGGGGAGCTGTTTTTT. Protein: CASSPSDRGGNTGELFF.

The genes are TRBV27 and TRBJ2-3; no firm D call. Looked up from germline, CDR1 is MNHEY and CDR2 is SMNVEV (reference sequence). The CDR3 runs 15 residues. V lost 2 bases, J lost 2 bases, and 11 bases lay in between. CDR3 nucleotides: TGTGCCAGCAGTTTAGCCGACGCTTACACAGATACGCAGTATTTT. It codes for CASSLADAYTDTQYF.

This rearrangement joins TRBV12-3 or TRBV12-4 to TRBJ2-7; 9 nucleotides align to TRBD1. V shed 7 bases, J shed 0 bases, and the junction held 1 base outside the gene matches. The CDR3 is made up of 13 amino acids. The CDR3 is CASTGQGSYEQYF. CDR3 sequence (DNA): TGTGCCAGCACGGGACAGGGCTCCTACGAGCAGTACTTC.

This clonotype has more than one count but fewer than ten. This chain links TRBV9 with TRBJ1-2; the D gene is possibly TRBD1 (6 bases). Germline V gives CDR1 SGDLS, CDR2 YYNGEE. This CDR3 is built from 13 residues. Trimming took off 2 bases at V and 7 bases at J, with 12 bases between the two ends. CDR3 bases: TGTGCCAGCAGCGTGGGGGGGCCCCTTGGCTACACCTTC. Its protein is CASSVGGPLGYTF.

V gene TRBV7-2 combines with J gene TRBJ2-7; D may be TRBD2 (5 bases). The CDR3 runs 12 residues. In germline, CDR1 is SGHTA, CDR2 FQGNSA. The germline V and J ends were trimmed by 5 bases and 3 bases, with 8 bases remaining between them. CDR3 coding DNA: TGTGCCAGCAGCGCCGGACTCTACGAGCAGTACTTC. Translation gives CASSAGLYEQYF.

V is TRBV18 and J is TRBJ1-2; D remains ambiguous. CDR1 is KGHSH and CDR2 is LQKENI in the germline V gene. Deletions cut 1 base from V and 0 bases from J, with 12 bases between. The CDR3 is 16 amino acids. The CDR3 DNA reads TGTGCCAGCTCACCACTTAGCGGCAGCGCTAACTATGGCTACACCTTC. It is translated as CASSPLSGSANYGYTF.

The chain has TRBV4-1 and TRBJ2-7; 7 bases match TRBD2. V lost 1 base to trimming and J lost 2 bases; unmatched junction nucleotides: 5. This CDR3 is 15 amino acids long. Germline V gene lookup returns CDR1 MGHRA and CDR2 YSYEKL. The DNA for the CDR3 is TGCGCCAGCAGCCAAGCTTTCGCGGGAGCCTACGAGCAGTACTTC. Protein product: CASSQAFAGAYEQYF.

The chain recombines TRBV24-1 with TRBJ2-5; 7 bases are a match to TRBD2. The CDR3 runs to 17 residues. V was clipped by 1 base and J by 3 bases; unmatched bases: 10. CDR1 and CDR2 from the germline V gene are KGHDR and SFDVKD. CDR3 protein: CATSDLPTSAGEETQYF. The CDR3 DNA reads as TGTGCCACCAGTGATTTACCTACTAGCGCTGGTGAAGAGACCCAGTACTTC.